This TCR beta chain was captured by sequencing in a study of memory CD4+ T cells and cytomegalovirus serostatus (dated by TCRdb to the late 2010s). Study-wide context: The cohort included about 33 healthy adults from Belgium, of whom 9 were CMV seropositive and roughly 25 were CMV seronegative. CD4+ memory TCRbeta repertoires of a Belgian cohort with known cytomegalovirus serostatus were sequenced in order to replicate a published TCR-based CMV serostatus classifier. The investigation overall reported the following: Only CD4+CD45RO+ memory cells were sequenced, in contrast to the original study, in which naive and memory CD4+ and CD8+ populations were covered. The results were read as suggesting that the CMV-associated TCR signature is, for the most part, present in the CD4+ memory repertoire. The original-framework classifier achieved a median bootstrapped AUC of almost 0.97 with a 95% CI of 0.76-1.00 on the Belgian cohort. For predicting CMV serostatus, the median bootstrapped AUC was roughly 0.96 using the original framework and around 0.91 using a US-trained random forest. Of roughly 170 previously reported CMV-associated TCRbeta sequences, about 68 appeared in the CD4+ memory repertoires, each in one to five individuals.

Genomic DNA was extracted from sorted cells with the Quick-DNA Microprep Kit. Amplification of TCRbeta DNA was done with the immunoSEQ hsTCRbeta kit, following the protocol from the manufacturer. TCRbeta libraries were sequenced on an Illumina MiSeq instrument. Processing in the source paper ran as follows. After out-of-frame sequences were removed, 2,204,828 distinct TCRbeta sequences remained, averaging around 67,000 per individual. Each individual was scored by the count of 150 to 200 previously reported CMV-associated TCRbeta sequences and the total productive distinct TCRbeta count. A beta-binomial model was reimplemented in Python, and scikit-learn random forests with default parameters were trained on data from the US cohort. Classifier performance on the Belgian cohort was summarized as median AUC with percentile confidence intervals over 10,000 bootstrap iterations. The source is immuneACCESS, and TCRdb retained only in-frame sequences with V and J called. Part of the clones is not carried over; for the studies checked, unresolved V genes explain less than half of this, and the remainder is unexplained. That table furnishes V, J and clone size, whereas the DNA furnished D and trimming. This sample gives more than 50,000 clones in total; about 73% of them show up just once. The ten most abundant clones make up about 0.8% of the sample.

This clone was counted once. Which antigen it targets is not known. Base qualities are not at hand, and no much larger clone is one base apart. Trimming leaves V shorter by 10 bases and J shorter by 2 bases, with the junction holding 9 bases beyond the gene matches. From the germline V gene, CDR1 is ENHRY and CDR2 is SYGVKD. The CDR3, cysteine through phenylalanine, is 14 amino acids long. Of the read, only the CDR3 DNA is kept; its 42 bases are in frame from base 1. A FACSAria II was used to sort memory CD4+ T cells, defined as single viable CD3+CD4+CD8-CD45RO+ cells. To determine CMV serostatus, a Roche Elecsys assay was used that detects serum IgG against CMV pp150, pp28, p38 and p52. Following thawing, total CD4+ T cells were enriched through positive selection using CD4 magnetic microbeads. The samples came from a separate study whose specific focus was interrogating the CD4+ T cell memory repertoire. Peripheral blood mononuclear cells were isolated and cryopreserved following standard operating procedures; serum was stored at -80 °C. The staining used CD3-PerCP (BW264/56), CD4-APC (RPA-T4), CD45RO-PE (UCHT1) and CD8-Pacific Orange (3B5) antibodies, and Sytox blue was used to exclude non-viable cells.

This receptor was identified in an adult in good health and CMV-seronegative. The chain couples TRBV10-3 to TRBJ1-2; 8 central nucleotides agree with TRBD1. The sequencing sample was made of memory CD4+ T cells from blood. For the CDR3, the sequence is CATASWTGNYGYTF. The DNA sequence reads TGTGCCACCGCTTCTTGGACAGGGAACTATGGCTACACCTTC.